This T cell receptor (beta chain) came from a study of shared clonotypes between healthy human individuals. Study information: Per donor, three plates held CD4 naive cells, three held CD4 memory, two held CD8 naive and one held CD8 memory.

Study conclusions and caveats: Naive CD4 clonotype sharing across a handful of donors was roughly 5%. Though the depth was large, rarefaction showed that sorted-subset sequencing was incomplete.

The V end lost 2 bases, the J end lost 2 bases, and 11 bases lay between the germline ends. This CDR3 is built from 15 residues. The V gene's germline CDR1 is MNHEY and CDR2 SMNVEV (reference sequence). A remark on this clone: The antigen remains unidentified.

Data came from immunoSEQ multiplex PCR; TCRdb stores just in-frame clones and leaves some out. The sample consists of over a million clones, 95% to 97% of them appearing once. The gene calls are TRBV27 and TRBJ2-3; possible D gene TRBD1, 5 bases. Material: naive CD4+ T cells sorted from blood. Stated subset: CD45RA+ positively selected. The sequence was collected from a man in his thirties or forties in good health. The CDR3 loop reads CASSLMQGFTDTQYF. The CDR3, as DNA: TGTGCCAGCAGTTTAATGCAGGGCTTCACAGATACGCAGTATTTT.